These T cell receptor beta chains were read from a single sample in a study of T cell responses to AZD1222 COVID-19 vaccine. Clones were sequenced by immunoSEQ multiplex PCR, and TCRdb holds only the in-frame ones, with some missing. The sample includes more than 150,000 clones, approximately 91% of them seen just once. Sequenced material: peripheral blood, taken after recovery from COVID-19. The receptor source for this set is an adult who had recovered from COVID-19. Both conserved end residues are part of each CDR3. Each record gives: V gene, J gene, D gene, clone size, CDR3 protein, CDR3 DNA. A D gene is named only where the DNA matches it firmly. For some rows the clone size is stated as once, few or many, or as a class when expanded; others skip it.

v_gene: TRBV7-9; j_gene: TRBJ2-1; d_gene: TRBD2; abundance: -; CDR3aa: CASSPRTSGLSYNEQFF; CDR3nt: TGTGCCAGCAGCCCACGGACTAGCGGGCTGTCCTACAATGAGCAGTTCTTC
v_gene: TRBV5-1; j_gene: TRBJ1-1; d_gene: -; abundance: -; CDR3aa: CAGLRAMHDEAFF; CDR3nt: TGCGCCGGCTTGCGGGCCATGCATGATGAAGCTTTCTTT
v_gene: TRBV18; j_gene: TRBJ2-2; d_gene: -; abundance: -; CDR3aa: CASSEGGQRFTGELFF; CDR3nt: TGTGCCAGCTCCGAGGGGGGGCAGCGATTCACCGGGGAGCTGTTTTTT
v_gene: TRBV5-1; j_gene: TRBJ2-5; d_gene: -; abundance: once; CDR3aa: CASSLEGLAIETQYF; CDR3nt: TGCGCCAGCAGCTTGGAGGGCCTAGCGATAGAGACCCAGTACTTC
v_gene: TRBV7-9; j_gene: TRBJ2-5; d_gene: -; abundance: -; CDR3aa: CASSSNRETQYF; CDR3nt: TGTGCCAGCAGCTCCAACCGAGAGACCCAGTACTTC
v_gene: TRBV5-1; j_gene: TRBJ2-5; d_gene: TRBD2; abundance: -; CDR3aa: CASSLGGTSGETQYF; CDR3nt: TGCGCCAGCAGCTTGGGCGGGACTAGCGGAGAGACCCAGTACTTC
v_gene: TRBV19; j_gene: TRBJ2-6; d_gene: -; abundance: -; CDR3aa: CASSVGGASGANVLTF; CDR3nt: TGTGCCAGTAGTGTTGGCGGGGCCTCTGGGGCCAACGTCCTGACTTTC
v_gene: TRBV6-5; j_gene: TRBJ2-7; d_gene: TRBD2; abundance: -; CDR3aa: CASRILAGGPEQYF; CDR3nt: TGTGCCAGCAGGATTCTAGCGGGGGGGCCCGAGCAGTACTTC
v_gene: TRBV11-2; j_gene: TRBJ2-1; d_gene: TRBD2; abundance: -; CDR3aa: CASSPPAGGPREQFF; CDR3nt: TGTGCCAGCAGCCCGCCGGCGGGAGGGCCCCGCGAGCAGTTCTTC
v_gene: TRBV11-1; j_gene: TRBJ1-1; d_gene: TRBD1; abundance: few; CDR3aa: CASSSYRGNTEAFF; CDR3nt: TGTGCCAGCAGCTCCTACAGGGGGAACACTGAAGCTTTCTTT
v_gene: TRBV18; j_gene: TRBJ2-1; d_gene: -; abundance: -; CDR3aa: CASSPPGRQQQFF; CDR3nt: TGTGCCAGCTCACCACCGGGGCGGCAACAGCAGTTCTTC
v_gene: TRBV18; j_gene: TRBJ2-7; d_gene: -; abundance: -; CDR3aa: CASSPPPGMGSYEQYF; CDR3nt: TGTGCCAGCTCACCTCCTCCGGGAATGGGTTCCTACGAGCAGTACTTC
v_gene: TRBV7-2; j_gene: TRBJ2-3; d_gene: TRBD2; abundance: -; CDR3aa: CASSLVTSGRPSTDTQYF; CDR3nt: TGTGCCAGCAGCTTAGTAACTAGCGGGAGGCCTTCCACAGATACGCAGTATTTT
v_gene: TRBV19; j_gene: TRBJ1-4; d_gene: TRBD1; abundance: -; CDR3aa: CASSKLGAGTGNEKLFF; CDR3nt: TGTGCCAGTAGTAAACTCGGGGCCGGGACAGGAAATGAAAAACTGTTTTTT
v_gene: TRBV6-5; j_gene: TRBJ2-3; d_gene: TRBD1; abundance: -; CDR3aa: CASSYFGQGGTDTQYF; CDR3nt: TGTGCCAGCAGTTACTTTGGACAGGGCGGTACAGATACGCAGTATTTT
v_gene: TRBV28; j_gene: TRBJ1-5; d_gene: TRBD1; abundance: -; CDR3aa: CASSLSTGGTQPQHF; CDR3nt: TGTGCCAGCAGTTTATCGACAGGGGGTACTCAGCCCCAGCATTTT
v_gene: TRBV12-5; j_gene: TRBJ2-7; d_gene: -; abundance: -; CDR3aa: CASGYRQGGLYEQYF; CDR3nt: TGTGCTAGTGGTTATCGACAGGGAGGGCTCTACGAGCAGTACTTC
v_gene: TRBV3-1/TRBV3-2; j_gene: TRBJ1-6; d_gene: -; abundance: few; CDR3aa: CASSPLDNQGSPLHF; CDR3nt: TGTGCCAGCAGCCCCCTAGATAACCAGGGATCACCCCTCCACTTT
v_gene: TRBV3-1/TRBV3-2; j_gene: TRBJ1-1; d_gene: -; abundance: -; CDR3aa: CASSQQLTAFF; CDR3nt: TGTGCCAGCAGCCAACAACTAACAGCTTTCTTT
v_gene: TRBV2; j_gene: TRBJ2-7; d_gene: -; abundance: -; CDR3aa: CASSPDLYEQYF; CDR3nt: TGTGCCAGCAGTCCAGATCTCTACGAGCAGTACTTC
v_gene: TRBV7-9; j_gene: TRBJ1-1; d_gene: -; abundance: -; CDR3aa: CASSAQRTGAFF; CDR3nt: TGTGCCAGCAGCGCACAGAGAACGGGGGCTTTCTTT
v_gene: TRBV7-8; j_gene: TRBJ2-7; d_gene: -; abundance: -; CDR3aa: CASSLGGVSYEQYF; CDR3nt: TGTGCCAGCAGCTTAGGCGGAGTTTCCTACGAGCAGTACTTC
v_gene: TRBV13; j_gene: TRBJ2-7; d_gene: TRBD1; abundance: -; CDR3aa: CASSLGQASSYEQYF; CDR3nt: TGTGCCAGCAGCCTTGGACAGGCGAGCTCCTACGAGCAGTACTTC
v_gene: TRBV6-1; j_gene: TRBJ1-4; d_gene: -; abundance: -; CDR3aa: CASSSAMTGDEKLFF; CDR3nt: TGTGCCAGCAGTTCCGCTATGACAGGAGATGAAAAACTGTTTTTT
v_gene: TRBV25-1; j_gene: TRBJ2-3; d_gene: TRBD2; abundance: -; CDR3aa: CASTGGGLAGITDTQYF; CDR3nt: TGTGCCAGCACGGGTGGTGGGCTAGCGGGAATCACAGATACGCAGTATTTT
v_gene: TRBV4-2; j_gene: TRBJ2-7; d_gene: -; abundance: -; CDR3aa: CASSRDLDYEQYF; CDR3nt: TGTGCCAGCAGCCGAGACCTTGACTACGAGCAGTACTTC
v_gene: TRBV7-2; j_gene: TRBJ2-1; d_gene: -; abundance: once; CDR3aa: CASSAGPAMDEQFF; CDR3nt: TGTGCCAGCAGCGCGGGACCGGCCATGGATGAGCAGTTCTTC
v_gene: TRBV9; j_gene: TRBJ1-2; d_gene: -; abundance: -; CDR3aa: CASSLTGEGPGYTF; CDR3nt: TGTGCCAGCAGCTTAACCGGGGAGGGTCCGGGCTACACCTTC
v_gene: TRBV6-1; j_gene: TRBJ1-2; d_gene: -; abundance: -; CDR3aa: CASREAEQYGYTF; CDR3nt: TGTGCCAGCAGAGAAGCCGAGCAATATGGCTACACCTTC
v_gene: TRBV5-1; j_gene: TRBJ1-2; d_gene: -; abundance: -; CDR3aa: CASSLSWGEYNYGYTF; CDR3nt: TGCGCCAGCAGCTTGTCCTGGGGGGAGTATAACTATGGCTACACCTTC
v_gene: TRBV27; j_gene: TRBJ2-2; d_gene: -; abundance: -; CDR3aa: CASTVLSASPGELFF; CDR3nt: TGTGCCAGCACAGTCCTCTCAGCCTCCCCCGGGGAGCTGTTTTTT
v_gene: TRBV15; j_gene: TRBJ1-2; d_gene: TRBD1; abundance: -; CDR3aa: CATSRGDRGYGYTF; CDR3nt: TGTGCCACCAGCAGGGGGGACAGAGGGTATGGCTACACCTTC
v_gene: TRBV10-3; j_gene: TRBJ2-1; d_gene: -; abundance: -; CDR3aa: CAISEPGGGGLWGKQFF; CDR3nt: TGTGCCATCAGTGAGCCTGGGGGAGGGGGATTGTGGGGGAAGCAGTTCTTC
v_gene: TRBV13; j_gene: TRBJ2-6; d_gene: -; abundance: -; CDR3aa: CASSLKDSAAVSGANVLTF; CDR3nt: TGTGCCAGCAGCCTCAAGGACTCCGCAGCTGTCTCTGGGGCCAACGTCCTGACTTTC
v_gene: TRBV11-2; j_gene: TRBJ1-3; d_gene: -; abundance: -; CDR3aa: CASSPGSSGNTIYF; CDR3nt: TGTGCCAGCAGCCCAGGTAGTTCTGGAAACACCATATATTTT
v_gene: TRBV11-3; j_gene: TRBJ1-1; d_gene: -; abundance: -; CDR3aa: CASSLNGVNTEAFF; CDR3nt: TGTGCCAGCAGCTTAAATGGGGTGAACACTGAAGCTTTCTTT
v_gene: TRBV7-2; j_gene: TRBJ2-7; d_gene: TRBD2; abundance: -; CDR3aa: CASSLMLAGGQSEQYF; CDR3nt: TGTGCCAGCAGCTTAATGCTAGCGGGGGGGCAAAGCGAGCAGTACTTC
v_gene: TRBV11-2; j_gene: TRBJ2-7; d_gene: -; abundance: -; CDR3aa: CASSLILGNEQYF; CDR3nt: TGTGCCAGCAGCTTAATCTTGGGAAACGAGCAGTACTTC
v_gene: TRBV7-2; j_gene: TRBJ1-5; d_gene: -; abundance: -; CDR3aa: CASSLGQGKQPQHF; CDR3nt: TGTGCCAGCAGCTTAGGTCAGGGAAAACAGCCCCAGCATTTT
v_gene: TRBV7-2; j_gene: TRBJ2-3; d_gene: -; abundance: few; CDR3aa: CASSSLSGDTQYF; CDR3nt: TGTGCCAGCAGTTCTCTTAGCGGAGATACGCAGTATTTT
v_gene: TRBV19; j_gene: TRBJ1-5; d_gene: -; abundance: -; CDR3aa: CASSIGGLSAQPQHF; CDR3nt: TGTGCCAGTAGTATAGGAGGGCTCAGTGCTCAGCCCCAGCATTTT
v_gene: TRBV2; j_gene: TRBJ2-5; d_gene: -; abundance: -; CDR3aa: CASSEQRQETQYF; CDR3nt: TGTGCCAGCAGTGAACAGAGGCAAGAGACCCAGTACTTC
v_gene: TRBV2; j_gene: TRBJ1-4; d_gene: -; abundance: -; CDR3aa: CASSDITEVNEKLFF; CDR3nt: TGTGCCAGCAGTGATATAACCGAGGTTAATGAAAAACTGTTTTTT
v_gene: TRBV5-8; j_gene: TRBJ2-1; d_gene: TRBD2; abundance: few; CDR3aa: CASSPRRASGRYSVFNEQFF; CDR3nt: TGTGCCAGCAGCCCTAGGCGGGCTAGCGGGAGGTATTCAGTCTTCAATGAGCAGTTCTTC
v_gene: TRBV2; j_gene: TRBJ1-5; d_gene: -; abundance: -; CDR3aa: CASSEFASNQPQHF; CDR3nt: TGTGCCAGCAGTGAGTTCGCTAGCAATCAGCCCCAGCATTTT
v_gene: TRBV5-4; j_gene: TRBJ2-5; d_gene: -; abundance: -; CDR3aa: CASSLDRDETQYF; CDR3nt: TGTGCCAGCAGCTTGGACAGGGATGAGACCCAGTACTTC
v_gene: TRBV11-3; j_gene: TRBJ1-1; d_gene: -; abundance: once; CDR3aa: CASSSGAGNTEAFF; CDR3nt: TGTGCCAGCAGCTCGGGGGCAGGGAACACTGAAGCTTTCTTT
v_gene: TRBV29-1; j_gene: TRBJ1-2; d_gene: -; abundance: -; CDR3aa: CSGRQNPGYTF; CDR3nt: TGCAGCGGCAGACAGAACCCTGGCTACACCTTC
v_gene: TRBV5-1; j_gene: TRBJ1-1; d_gene: TRBD1; abundance: -; CDR3aa: CASSLNPGTGKDTEAFF; CDR3nt: TGCGCCAGCAGCTTGAACCCCGGGACAGGCAAGGACACTGAAGCTTTCTTT
v_gene: TRBV20-1; j_gene: TRBJ2-5; d_gene: TRBD2; abundance: -; CDR3aa: CSAEERELPYF; CDR3nt: TGCAGTGCGGAGGAGCGGGAGCTTCCGTACTTC
v_gene: TRBV28; j_gene: TRBJ2-5; d_gene: -; abundance: -; CDR3aa: CASSLFGEETQYF; CDR3nt: TGTGCCAGCAGTTTATTCGGAGAAGAGACCCAGTACTTC
v_gene: TRBV2; j_gene: TRBJ2-3; d_gene: TRBD2; abundance: -; CDR3aa: CASKGGLAGLDTQYF; CDR3nt: TGTGCCAGCAAAGGCGGACTAGCGGGATTGGATACGCAGTATTTT